This T cell receptor (beta chain) was retrieved from a study of T cells in localized non-small cell lung cancer (dated by TCRdb to 2018 to 2020). Regarding the study in general: The study analyzed T cell repertoires of hundreds of early-stage NSCLC patients, comparing tumors and uninvolved tumor-adjacent lungs. The mean age of the NSCLC patients was 60 to 85 years, with 120 to 150 men and 85 to 110 women. All 240 or so NSCLC patients in the cohort were treatment-naive and had localized lung tumors that were resected.

At diagnosis, tumor, uninvolved tumor-adjacent lung and peripheral blood were collected and then preserved as a mix of FFPE and fresh-frozen material. What the research found in general, with its limitations: Multi-region tumor sequencing was not performed, so intratumor heterogeneity could not be excluded. Longer overall survival was associated with higher T cell density in blood, whereas shorter survival was associated with higher clonality in adjacent lung. Because of the exploratory design, TCR variables were selected using unadjusted p-values without false-discovery rate correction. A median of approximately 53 of the top 100 tumor clones turned up in the paired uninvolved adjacent lung, and about 28 of those clones also ranked among the top 100 of that same adjacent lung. The highest T cell clonality was observed in uninvolved tumor-adjacent lung, where clonality exceeded that of tumor, suggesting that antigenic responses were more focused in uninvolved tumor-adjacent lung.

Concerning this clone: The clone's antigen remains unknown. No qualities accompany the bases; no much larger clone lies one base away.

TCR beta CDR3 regions were sequenced from DNA using the immunoSEQ Assay. For the original study's pipeline: T cell density was computed as TCR beta template counts normalized to usable DNA estimated by amplifying housekeeping genes. Using the preseqR package, richness was estimated by extrapolating to 120,000 templates for tissue samples and 400,000 templates for PBMC samples. Clonality was defined as one minus Pielou's evenness. Tissue-enriched TCRs were identified through differential abundance testing performed on productive amino-acid clonotypes, with a minimum total count of 5 and an alpha of 0.1. The Jaccard Index and the Morisita Overlap Index were used to measure how much the repertoires overlapped between compartments. GLIPH grouped TCR beta CDR3s together with public tetramer-defined viral CDR3s, and a viral motif had to include at least three viral sequences and also show V-gene enrichment. TCRdb's version of the immuneACCESS table is confined to in-frame rearrangements and falls short of the full clone set. An unresolved V gene accounts for under half of the shortfall where checked; the remainder is of unknown origin. V, J and clone size are those of that table, while D and trimming were read from the DNA. In this sample the table shows 2,000 to 3,000 clones, about 25% of which occur a single time. The top ten clonotypes cover 9% to 15% of the sample.

V drops 1 base and J drops 4 bases, leaving 10 bases in between. From the cysteine up to the phenylalanine, the CDR3 has a length of 14 residues. Only the CDR3 DNA is retained, 42 bases long and in frame from the first base. In the germline V gene, CDR1 corresponds to MGHDK and CDR2 to SYGVNS. Sequencing used lung tumor tissue, obtained before any cancer treatment. This sequence originates from a man between 18 and 55 years old with stage I lung adenocarcinoma. This chain is built from TRBV25-1 and TRBJ1-1; too little of a D gene remains to name it. The sequence in DNA is TGTGCCAGCAGTGAATTAAGGGTGGGCACTGAAGCTTTCTTT. This sequence encodes CASSELRVGTEAFF. Where the CDR3 stops, the reference TRBV25-1 and TRBJ1-1 genes take over; the full variable domain is EADIYQTPRYLVIGTGKKITLECSQTMGHDKMYWYQQDPGMELHLIHYSYGVNSTEKGDLSSESTVSRIRTEHFPLTLESARPSHTSQYLCASSELRVGTEAFFGQGTRLTVV.